The 17 T cell receptor beta chains presented below share a single source sample, sequenced in a study of cytomegalovirus exposure and HLA in healthy donors. It was with 60 Vbeta and 13 Jbeta primers that the PCR ran. Only in-frame clones appear in the TCRdb table, and some are missing; sequencing was by immunoSEQ multiplex PCR. The table has around 58,000 clones, roughly 80% seen once. Material for sequencing was PBMCs. These receptors originate from a male donor in good health and CMV-seropositive.

Only a few counts were recorded for this clone. V usage is TRBV2 and J usage is TRBJ1-5; 8 bases map to TRBD1. The CDR3 consists of 14 residues. The germline V gene encodes CDR1 SNHLY and CDR2 FYNNEI. The CDR3 sequence is CASQKNRGVQPQHF. The CDR3 bases are TGTGCTTCGCAAAAAAACAGGGGGGTACAGCCCCAGCATTTT.

The chain has TRBV6-1 and TRBJ2-5; D may be TRBD2 (5 bases). V lost 6 bases, J lost 1 base, and 9 bases lay in between. CDR3 length equals 13 residues. CDR1 MNHNS and CDR2 SASEGT come from the germline V gene. The CDR3 DNA reads TGTGCCAGCAGGCGCGGAGGCCAAGAGACCCAGTACTTC. Amino acid sequence: CASRRGGQETQYF.

The chain couples TRBV5-6 to TRBJ2-1; D unclear. V was pared by 1 base and J by 6 bases, with 8 bases between. The CDR3 spans 13 residues. CDR1 is SGHDT and CDR2 is YYEEEE in the germline V gene. CDR3 in amino acids: CASSLMTVNEQFF. DNA for the CDR3: TGTGCCAGCAGCTTGATGACTGTCAATGAGCAGTTCTTC.

This chain connects TRBV19 to TRBJ1-6; 7 bases agree with TRBD1. The germline gives CDR1 LNHDA, CDR2 SQIVND (reference sequence). The V and J ends lost 5 bases and 11 bases, in that order; junction bases with no gene match: 12. The CDR3 runs 15 residues. The CDR3 DNA follows: TGTGCCAGTAGTCTTATAGACAGGGAAGTAGCACCCCTCCACTTT. This gives the protein CASSLIDREVAPLHF. Based on the CDR3 plus reference TRBV19 and TRBJ1-6, the full variable domain is DGGITQSPKYLFRKEGQNVTLSCEQNLNHDAMYWYRQDPGQGLRLIYYSQIVNDFQKGDIAEGYSVSREKKESFPLTVTSAQKNPTAFYLCASSLIDREVAPLHFGNGTRLTVT.

In this sample, this clone turned up a few times. This chain connects TRBV6-1 to TRBJ1-4, with D maybe TRBD1 (5 bases). Germline CDR1 is MNHNS and CDR2 is SASEGT. Trimming removed 1 base at V and 11 bases at J, with 14 bases between. The CDR3 runs to 14 residues. CDR3 DNA: TGTGCCAGCAGTGAAGGGCGCAGGGTAGAGAAACTGTTTTTT. This gives the protein CASSEGRRVEKLFF.

CDR3 coding DNA: TGCGCCAGCAGGGGGTTGGGAGCAACTAATGAAAAACTGTTTTTT. Translating it yields CASRGLGATNEKLFF. The V call is TRBV5-1, the J call TRBJ1-4; D not certain. The V gene lost 5 bases and the J gene lost 0 bases, with 11 bases spanning the gap. Germline assignment: CDR1 SGHRS and CDR2 YFSETQ. The CDR3 has 15 amino acids.

J is TRBJ1-1 and V is TRBV7-2, with D maybe TRBD1 (6 bases). Trimming left V 5 bases short and J 0 bases short, with 13 bases between. This CDR3 has 15 amino acids. CDR1 and CDR2 from the germline V gene are SGHTA and FQGNSA. The CDR3, as DNA: TGTGCCAGCAGCGCCCAGGGGACCATGAACACTGAAGCTTTCTTT. Protein sequence: CASSAQGTMNTEAFF.

This chain links TRBV6-5 with TRBJ1-1, with D hard to call. Deletions cut 10 bases from V and 6 bases from J, with 12 bases between. The CDR3 totals 11 residues. In germline, CDR1 is MNHEY, CDR2 SVGAGI. CDR3 loop: CATASVAEAFF. CDR3 nucleotides: TGTGCCACCGCGTCGGTGGCTGAAGCTTTCTTT.

V is TRBV30 and J is TRBJ2-3, with TRBD1 as a possible D gene (6 bases). The germline V gene encodes CDR1 GTSNPN and CDR2 SVGIG (reference sequence). The CDR3 loop spans 13 amino acids. V was cut by 6 bases and J by 8 bases, with 18 bases left in between. The CDR3 region has the DNA TGTGCCTGCCGAGGACAGCCTTCTGGTACGCAGTATTTT. Amino acids: CACRGQPSGTQYF.

The rearrangement uses TRBV7-9 and TRBJ2-1; 9 bases fit TRBD1. Per the germline V gene, CDR1 is SEHNR and CDR2 is FQNEAQ (reference sequence). The J segment lost 1 base and the V segment lost 4 bases, leaving 5 bases of the junction unmatched. The CDR3 is 16 residues long. Written as DNA, the CDR3 is TGTGCCAGCAGCTCGGACAGGGGAAAATCCTACAATGAGCAGTTCTTC. It codes for CASSSDRGKSYNEQFF.

This clone was seen a few times. The chain uses TRBV30 and TRBJ1-6, with D maybe TRBD1 (5 bases). CDR3 length equals 13 residues. V was clipped by 5 bases and J by 13 bases, with 18 bases between them. From germline, CDR1 is GTSNPN and CDR2 SVGIG (reference sequence). In DNA, the CDR3 is TGTGCCTGGGCGGGACCCCGGAAATTCCCCCTCCACTTT. Its translation: CAWAGPRKFPLHF.

The CDR3 spells CASSLLQGGDGYTF. Here the CDR3 DNA reads TGTGCCAGCAGTTTACTACAGGGGGGAGATGGCTACACCTTC. V and J are TRBV27 and TRBJ1-2, with 8 bases identical to TRBD1. Trimming cost V 2 bases and J 6 bases; bases outside gene matches: 5. The CDR3 loop spans 14 amino acids. Germline assignment: CDR1 MNHEY and CDR2 SMNVEV (reference sequence).

J is TRBJ1-2 and V is TRBV28; D perhaps matches TRBD1 (5 bases). Germline CDR1 and CDR2: MDHEN and SYDVKM. V lost 3 bases, J lost 0 bases, and 8 bases lay in between. The CDR3 is 14 residues long. Here the CDR3 reads CASSFRVSNYGYTF. The CDR3 DNA is TGTGCCAGCAGTTTCAGGGTATCTAACTATGGCTACACCTTC.

This clone was counted a few times. V and J are TRBV5-1 and TRBJ2-6; D possibly corresponds to TRBD1 (6 bases). The CDR3 spans 15 residues. Germline V gene data show CDR1 as SGHRS and CDR2 as YFSETQ. Trimming cost V 4 bases and J 3 bases, with 11 bases left between them. The CDR3 here is CASSPTGIGANVLTF. Here the CDR3 DNA reads TGCGCCAGCAGCCCGACAGGAATTGGGGCCAACGTCCTGACTTTC.

The table lists this clone with a few counts. The chain joins TRBV5-1 to TRBJ1-2, with 12 bases lining up with TRBD1. The CDR3 has 13 amino acids. From germline, CDR1 is SGHRS and CDR2 YFSETQ. The ends lost 4 bases at V and 6 bases at J; junction bases unmatched: 1. As DNA, the CDR3 is TGCGCCAGCAGCCGGGACAGGGGGCATGGCTACACCTTC. This encodes CASSRDRGHGYTF.

A few counts support this clone. The CDR3 sequence: CASSTRTYEQYF. CDR3 in DNA: TGTGCCAGCAGTACGAGAACTTACGAGCAGTACTTC. The rearrangement uses TRBV6-5 and TRBJ2-7; no firm D call. The V end was cut by 5 bases, the J end by 4 bases, with 9 bases between. Germline V CDR1 and CDR2: MNHEY, SVGAGI. The CDR3 totals 12 residues.

The genes are TRBV7-2 and TRBJ1-4; possibly TRBD1 for D (6 bases). This CDR3 region has 13 residues. Germline CDR1 reads SGHTA; CDR2 reads FQGNSA. V lost 5 bases, J lost 13 bases, and 17 bases lay in between. This CDR3 is CASSPRGQGGLFF. DNA of the CDR3: TGTGCCAGCAGCCCAAGGGGTCAAGGGGGACTGTTTTTT. The full variable domain, completed using reference TRBV7-2 and TRBJ1-4, is GAGVSQSPSNKVTEKGKDVELRCDPISGHTALYWYRQSLGQGLEFLIYFQGNSAPDKSGLPSDRFSAERTGGSVSTLTIQRTQQEDSAVYLCASSPRGQGGLFFGSGTQLSVL.